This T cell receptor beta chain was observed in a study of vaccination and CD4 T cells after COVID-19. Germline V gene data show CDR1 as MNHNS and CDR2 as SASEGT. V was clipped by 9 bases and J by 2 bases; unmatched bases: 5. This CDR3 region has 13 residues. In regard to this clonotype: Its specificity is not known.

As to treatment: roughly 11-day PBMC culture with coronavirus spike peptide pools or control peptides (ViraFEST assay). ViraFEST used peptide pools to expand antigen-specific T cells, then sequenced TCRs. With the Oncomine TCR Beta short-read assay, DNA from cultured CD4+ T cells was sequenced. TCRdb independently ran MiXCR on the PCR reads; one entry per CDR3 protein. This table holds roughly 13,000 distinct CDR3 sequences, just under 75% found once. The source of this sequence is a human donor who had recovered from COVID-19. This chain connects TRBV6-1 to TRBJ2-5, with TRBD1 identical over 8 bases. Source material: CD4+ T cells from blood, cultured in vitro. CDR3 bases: TGTGCCAGTCGCGACAGGGGACAAGAGACCCAGTACTTC. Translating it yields CASRDRGQETQYF.